The clone carrying this TCR beta chain was picked up a small number of times. In TCRdb, the RT-PCR reads were re-called with MiXCR into one record per CDR3 protein. The table lists around 750,000 distinct CDR3 sequences, 21% of them singletons. Trimming removed 5 bases from V and 3 bases from J, with 14 bases in between. The CDR3 is 14 residues long. The germline gives CDR1 LNHDA, CDR2 SQIVND (reference sequence). This specimen belongs to a study of response to subunit inactivated influenza vaccine. This clonotype was sampled from a man aged 45-65 years who received an inactivated influenza vaccine. The chain employs TRBV19 and TRBJ2-7; tentative D call: TRBD1 (6 bases). Here the sequenced sample was PBMCs from blood, taken 5 days after vaccination. CDR3 coding DNA: TGTGCCAGTAGTCTAAGGACAGAATACTACGAGCAGTACTTC. Residues: CASSLRTEYYEQYF.